Described below is a single T cell receptor (beta chain) sequence and its context. The data were obtained in a study of blood T cell repertoires in COVID-19. Clones were sequenced by immunoSEQ multiplex PCR, and TCRdb holds only the in-frame ones, with some missing. This table holds approximately 200,000 clones, just under 90% found once. Germline trimming cut 3 bases from V and 4 bases from J; bases unmatched to any gene: 5. The germline V gene has CDR1 MDHEN and CDR2 SYDVKM. This CDR3 is built from 15 residues. Sequencing used PBMCs or T cells enriched from blood (not recorded which). The chain recombines TRBV28 with TRBJ1-5, with 8 bases that match TRBD1. This clonotype was obtained from a man aged 25-45 years who had recovered from COVID-19. The CDR3 protein is CASSLDREGNQPQHF. CDR3 in DNA: TGTGCCAGCAGTTTGGACAGGGAGGGAAATCAGCCCCAGCATTTT.